Listed below are T cell receptor beta chains from one sample, sequenced in a study of blood T cell repertoires in COVID-19. Sequenced by immunoSEQ multiplex PCR; TCRdb stores in-frame clones only, minus some. The data hold around 100,000 clones, with 85% observed a single time. The source material was peripheral blood. The receptors shown here come from a man aged 50 or older with active or convalescent COVID-19. CDR3s include the opening cysteine and the closing phenylalanine or tryptophan. The D gene is left open where the match is weak. For some rows the clone size is stated as once, few or many, or as a class when expanded; others skip it.

v_gene: TRBV6-5; j_gene: TRBJ2-7; abundance: few; d_gene: TRBD2; CDR3nt: TGTGCCAGCTTCCGAGGACTAGAGAGCGAGCAGTACTTC; CDR3aa: CASFRGLESEQYF
v_gene: TRBV5-4; j_gene: TRBJ1-4; abundance: once; d_gene: -; CDR3nt: TGTGCCAGCAGCTTGGCCCGGGGGAGGGATGAAAAACTGTTTTTT; CDR3aa: CASSLARGRDEKLFF
v_gene: TRBV6-5; j_gene: TRBJ1-2; abundance: -; d_gene: -; CDR3nt: TGTGCCAGCAGCCAATCCGGGGGGGGAGATGGCTACACCTTC; CDR3aa: CASSQSGGGDGYTF
v_gene: TRBV20-1; j_gene: TRBJ1-2; abundance: -; d_gene: -; CDR3nt: TGCAGTGCTAGTAGGGCCGGTAGGGAGTATGGCTACACCTTC; CDR3aa: CSASRAGREYGYTF
v_gene: TRBV2; j_gene: TRBJ1-5; abundance: -; d_gene: TRBD1; CDR3nt: TGTGCCAGCAGTGAAGGTGGGACAGGGGAAGGCAATCAGCCCCAGCATTTT; CDR3aa: CASSEGGTGEGNQPQHF
v_gene: TRBV5-6; j_gene: TRBJ2-3; abundance: -; d_gene: -; CDR3nt: TGTGCCAGCAGCTTCGGTTGGGGGGGCACAGATACGCAGTATTTT; CDR3aa: CASSFGWGGTDTQYF
v_gene: TRBV4-1; j_gene: TRBJ1-5; abundance: -; d_gene: -; CDR3nt: TGCGCCAGCAGCCAAGATGAGGGACAGCCCCAGCATTTT; CDR3aa: CASSQDEGQPQHF
v_gene: TRBV6-5; j_gene: TRBJ1-6; abundance: -; d_gene: TRBD1; CDR3nt: TGTGCCAGCAGTTACTTCGGGACAGGGGAATCACCCCTCCACTTT; CDR3aa: CASSYFGTGESPLHF
v_gene: TRBV24-1; j_gene: TRBJ2-3; abundance: -; d_gene: -; CDR3nt: TGTGCCACCAGGTATGCAGATACGCAGTATTTT; CDR3aa: CATRYADTQYF
v_gene: TRBV24-1; j_gene: TRBJ2-6; abundance: -; d_gene: -; CDR3nt: TGTGCCACCAGTTTGAGCTCTGGGGCCAACGTCCTGACTTTC; CDR3aa: CATSLSSGANVLTF
v_gene: TRBV5-1; j_gene: TRBJ2-5; abundance: -; d_gene: TRBD2; CDR3nt: TGCGCCAGCAGCTTGGCTACTAGCGGGAGGCAGGAGACCCAGTACTTC; CDR3aa: CASSLATSGRQETQYF
v_gene: TRBV11-3; j_gene: TRBJ2-6; abundance: -; d_gene: TRBD1; CDR3nt: TGTGCCAGCAGCGGACAGGGAGCTGGGGCCAACGTCCTGACTTTC; CDR3aa: CASSGQGAGANVLTF
v_gene: TRBV28; j_gene: TRBJ1-2; abundance: -; d_gene: TRBD1; CDR3nt: TGTGCCAGCAGTTTCGCAGGGGGTTATGGCTACACCTTC; CDR3aa: CASSFAGGYGYTF
v_gene: TRBV5-1; j_gene: TRBJ1-2; abundance: -; d_gene: -; CDR3nt: TGCGCCAGCAGCCTGGGGGGGCGCAACGGCTACACCTTC; CDR3aa: CASSLGGRNGYTF
v_gene: TRBV5-6; j_gene: TRBJ2-7; abundance: -; d_gene: -; CDR3nt: TGTGCCAGCAGCCGTGACGGAGGCTACGAGCAGTACTTC; CDR3aa: CASSRDGGYEQYF
v_gene: TRBV30; j_gene: TRBJ1-4; abundance: -; d_gene: -; CDR3nt: TGTGCCTGGAGACTAACAGGGACTAATGAAAAACTGTTTTTT; CDR3aa: CAWRLTGTNEKLFF
v_gene: TRBV12-3/TRBV12-4; j_gene: TRBJ1-2; abundance: -; d_gene: -; CDR3nt: TGTGCCAGCAGTTTATATGGGGCGGGAGGCTACACCTTC; CDR3aa: CASSLYGAGGYTF
v_gene: TRBV7-9; j_gene: TRBJ1-2; abundance: once; d_gene: -; CDR3nt: TGTGCCAGCAGCCCCCCAGGGGATCGCCGCTACACCTTC; CDR3aa: CASSPPGDRRYTF
v_gene: TRBV6-5; j_gene: TRBJ2-7; abundance: -; d_gene: TRBD2; CDR3nt: TGTGCCAGCAGAAGGGACTACCTTACAACCTACGAGCAGTACTTC; CDR3aa: CASRRDYLTTYEQYF
v_gene: TRBV15; j_gene: TRBJ2-7; abundance: -; d_gene: -; CDR3nt: TGTGCCACCAGCAGAGAAGGGGTGGGCGGGGCCTCCTACGAGCAGTACTTC; CDR3aa: CATSREGVGGASYEQYF
v_gene: TRBV29-1; j_gene: TRBJ2-3; abundance: few; d_gene: -; CDR3nt: TGCAGCGTTGTCTATGGAGATACGCAGTATTTT; CDR3aa: CSVVYGDTQYF
v_gene: TRBV24-1; j_gene: TRBJ2-7; abundance: -; d_gene: -; CDR3nt: TGTGCCACCAGTGATCGGGGGGAGCAGTACTTC; CDR3aa: CATSDRGEQYF
v_gene: TRBV4-1; j_gene: TRBJ2-7; abundance: few; d_gene: TRBD2; CDR3nt: TGCGCCAGCAGCCAAGAGGTGGCTAGCGGAGACTACGAGCAGTACTTC; CDR3aa: CASSQEVASGDYEQYF
v_gene: TRBV4-1; j_gene: TRBJ2-1; abundance: -; d_gene: -; CDR3nt: TGCGCCAGCAGCCGGCTACCTGGAGGGGCGGTATACAATGAGCAGTTCTTC; CDR3aa: CASSRLPGGAVYNEQFF
v_gene: TRBV6-5; j_gene: TRBJ1-4; abundance: -; d_gene: -; CDR3nt: TGTGCCAGCAGTTGGGGGGCTAATGAAAAACTGTTTTTT; CDR3aa: CASSWGANEKLFF
v_gene: TRBV7-8; j_gene: TRBJ2-3; abundance: -; d_gene: -; CDR3nt: TGTGCCAGCAGCTTAAGGGGCCCAGATACGCAGTATTTT; CDR3aa: CASSLRGPDTQYF
v_gene: TRBV6-1; j_gene: TRBJ1-1; abundance: -; d_gene: -; CDR3nt: TGTGCCAGCAGTGAAGCGCAGGACACTGAAGCTTTCTTT; CDR3aa: CASSEAQDTEAFF
v_gene: TRBV2; j_gene: TRBJ2-7; abundance: -; d_gene: -; CDR3nt: TGTGCCAGCATTCTCTCCTACGAGCAGTACTTC; CDR3aa: CASILSYEQYF
v_gene: TRBV9; j_gene: TRBJ2-1; abundance: -; d_gene: TRBD2; CDR3nt: TGTGCCAGCAGCCCCCCAAGTGGGAGGGCCAATGAGCAGTTCTTC; CDR3aa: CASSPPSGRANEQFF
v_gene: TRBV28; j_gene: TRBJ1-3; abundance: -; d_gene: -; CDR3nt: TGTGCCAGCAGCTTACGCGAGGGGGGGAACACCATATATTTT; CDR3aa: CASSLREGGNTIYF
v_gene: TRBV7-2; j_gene: TRBJ1-1; abundance: -; d_gene: -; CDR3nt: TGTGCCAGCAGCCCAGGACAGAGGGCTTTCTTT; CDR3aa: CASSPGQRAFF
v_gene: TRBV6-4; j_gene: TRBJ1-2; abundance: -; d_gene: TRBD1; CDR3nt: TGTGCCAGCAGTGCCGAGACAGGGCATGGCTACACCTTC; CDR3aa: CASSAETGHGYTF
v_gene: TRBV19; j_gene: TRBJ1-2; abundance: once; d_gene: -; CDR3nt: TGTGCCAGTAGTATGTCGGTTCTTAATGGCTACACCTTC; CDR3aa: CASSMSVLNGYTF
v_gene: TRBV5-1; j_gene: TRBJ1-1; abundance: -; d_gene: -; CDR3nt: TGCGCCAGCAGCCAAGACACCTCGAACACTGAAGCTTTCTTT; CDR3aa: CASSQDTSNTEAFF
v_gene: TRBV30; j_gene: TRBJ2-7; abundance: -; d_gene: TRBD1; CDR3nt: TGTGCCTGGGATATAGGGGGCGGCTACGAGCAGTACTTC; CDR3aa: CAWDIGGGYEQYF
v_gene: TRBV9; j_gene: TRBJ2-2; abundance: -; d_gene: -; CDR3nt: TGTGCCAGCAGCGTAGGGGCTCCCTCTGCCACCGGGGAGCTGTTTTTT; CDR3aa: CASSVGAPSATGELFF
v_gene: TRBV3-1/TRBV3-2; j_gene: TRBJ2-2; abundance: few; d_gene: TRBD2; CDR3nt: TGTGCCAGCAGCCAAGCCCCGCTAGCGGGAGATGTCGGGGAGCTGTTTTTT; CDR3aa: CASSQAPLAGDVGELFF
v_gene: TRBV5-1; j_gene: TRBJ2-5; abundance: -; d_gene: -; CDR3nt: TGCGCCAGCAGCGACCAGGGGACACAACAAGAGACCCAGTACTTC; CDR3aa: CASSDQGTQQETQYF
v_gene: TRBV11-1; j_gene: TRBJ2-5; abundance: -; d_gene: TRBD1; CDR3nt: TGTGCCAGCAGCACGGGGACAGGGTCCCAAGAGACCCAGTACTTC; CDR3aa: CASSTGTGSQETQYF
v_gene: TRBV24-1; j_gene: TRBJ2-1; abundance: once; d_gene: -; CDR3nt: TGTGCCACCAGTGCGAATAGCTTCGCCTACAATGAGCAGTTCTTC; CDR3aa: CATSANSFAYNEQFF
v_gene: TRBV19; j_gene: TRBJ2-3; abundance: -; d_gene: -; CDR3nt: TGTGCCAGTAGGGGCGGGTCCACAGATACGCAGTATTTT; CDR3aa: CASRGGSTDTQYF